This T cell receptor (beta chain) was identified during a study of blood T cell repertoires in COVID-19. Looking at the study overall: Spain, Italy and the United States supplied samples that represented acute and convalescent COVID-19. Sample material is recorded as cDNA or gDNA derived from T cells, B-cell-depleted T cells, or PBMCs.

Under the authors' procedure: Amplification from reference gene primers served as the basis for estimated nucleated cell counts. The method was immunoSEQ multiplex PCR; TCRdb's version includes in-frame clones alone and lacks a portion of them. V, J and clone size derive from that table, while D and trimming were established from the DNA sequence. The sample yields some 290,000 clones, 75% to 90% seen once. CDR1 and CDR2 from the germline V gene are LNHDA and SQIVND (reference sequence). This CDR3 has 15 residues. J was trimmed by 5 bases and V by 7 bases; bases with no gene match: 5. The sequenced material came from peripheral blood. V usage is TRBV19 and J usage is TRBJ2-2, with 12 positions matching TRBD1. The receptor's source is a woman in her forties or fifties who had recovered from COVID-19. For the CDR3, the DNA is TGTGCCAGTACCGGGACAGGGGGCTGGACCGGGGAGCTGTTTTTT. Protein: CASTGTGGWTGELFF.